This T cell receptor (beta chain) was observed in a study of beta chain features in type 1 diabetes. Study conclusions and caveats: Significant though moderate, a shortening of TCRB CDR3s appeared in all four CD4+ subsets of Type 1 diabetes patients.

Reverse transcription of all isolated RNA meant that expressed TCRB transcripts were sequenced. This table comes from immunoSEQ multiplex PCR, and its TCRdb copy is limited to in-frame clones, with some not included. This sample has some 130,000 clones, with about 10% found just once. The length of the CDR3 is 11 residues. Germline CDR1 is SGHTA and CDR2 is FQGNSA. V lost 6 bases and J 7 bases, leaving 10 bases between the germline ends. Concerning this clone: Its antigen is not identified.

The chain employs TRBV7-2 and TRBJ2-7; D gene uncertain. The source material was central memory CD4+ T cells from blood. This TCR was sampled from a man aged 30 to 39 with type 1 diabetes. This chain's CDR3 is CASRSPREQYF. CDR3 nucleotide sequence: TGTGCCAGCAGGTCCCCTAGGGAGCAGTACTTC.